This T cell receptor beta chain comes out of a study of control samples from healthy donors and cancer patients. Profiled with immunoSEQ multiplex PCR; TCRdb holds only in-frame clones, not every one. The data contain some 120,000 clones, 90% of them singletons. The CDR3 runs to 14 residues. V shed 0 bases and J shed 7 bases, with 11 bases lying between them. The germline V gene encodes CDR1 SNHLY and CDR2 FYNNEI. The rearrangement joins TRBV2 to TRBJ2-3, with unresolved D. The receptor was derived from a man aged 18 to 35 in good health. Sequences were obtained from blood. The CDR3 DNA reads TGTGCCAGCAGTGAAGCGCTAGGAGCGAATACGCAGTATTTT. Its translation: CASSEALGANTQYF.